These T cell receptor beta chains were read from a single sample in a study of memory CD4+ T cells and cytomegalovirus serostatus. Produced via immunoSEQ multiplex PCR; TCRdb's table is partial and in-frame only. The table includes approximately 60,000 clones, about 81% detected once. The sequencing sample was made of memory CD4+ T cells from blood. The receptors stem from an adult in good health and CMV-seronegative. Each CDR3 is given with its conserved first and last residue. D genes are given only for firm matches. Size tells how often a clone was seen (once, few, many) or the class of an expanded clone, and some rows leave it out.

- | - | TRBJ2-3 | TRBV11-3 | CASSPTISTDTQYF | TGTGCCAGCAGTCCAACTATAAGCACAGATACGCAGTATTTT
medium-sized | - | TRBJ2-1 | TRBV11-2 | CASSLDGRLKQFF | TGTGCCAGCAGCTTAGACGGCAGACTAAAGCAGTTCTTC
- | TRBD1 | TRBJ2-7 | TRBV5-6 | CASSSWDRATSYEQYF | TGTGCCAGCAGCTCATGGGACAGGGCTACCTCCTACGAGCAGTACTTC
- | - | TRBJ2-2 | TRBV7-2 | CASSLWRAPTGELFF | TGTGCCAGCAGCCTGTGGAGGGCGCCCACCGGGGAGCTGTTTTTT
- | - | TRBJ2-1 | TRBV7-6 | CASSLGGVGNNEQFF | TGTGCCAGCAGCTTAGGGGGGGTGGGAAACAATGAGCAGTTCTTC
- | - | TRBJ1-4 | TRBV6-5 | CASSLLQKGEKLFF | TGTGCCAGCAGTCTATTACAGAAGGGTGAAAAACTGTTTTTT
- | - | TRBJ1-5 | TRBV6-6 | CASSYSGGFNSQPQHF | TGTGCCAGCAGTTACTCGGGAGGGTTTAATTCTCAGCCCCAGCATTTT
- | - | TRBJ1-3 | TRBV5-1 | CASSLDGTSGNTIYF | TGCGCCAGCAGCTTGGACGGAACCTCTGGAAACACCATATATTTT
- | TRBD1 | TRBJ1-5 | TRBV6-1 | CASSGITGGNQPQHF | TGTGCCAGCAGCGGTATAACAGGGGGCAATCAGCCCCAGCATTTT
- | - | TRBJ2-5 | TRBV5-1 | CASSNPPETQYF | TGCGCCAGCAGTAACCCCCCAGAGACCCAGTACTTC
- | - | TRBJ2-5 | TRBV5-1 | CASSWQETQYF | TGCGCCAGCAGCTGGCAAGAGACCCAGTACTTC
- | - | TRBJ2-2 | TRBV10-3 | CAISRGLARAGELFF | TGTGCCATCAGTCGGGGGCTAGCGCGGGCCGGGGAGCTGTTTTTT
once | - | TRBJ1-1 | TRBV6-1 | CASPDWAMNTEAFF | TGTGCCAGCCCGGACTGGGCCATGAACACTGAAGCTTTCTTT
- | - | TRBJ2-3 | TRBV6-1 | CASSPKGSARDTQYF | TGTGCCAGCAGTCCGAAAGGGAGTGCCCGGGATACGCAGTATTTT
- | - | TRBJ2-2 | TRBV5-1 | CASSLDGAASTGELFF | TGCGCCAGCAGCTTGGATGGTGCAGCCTCCACCGGGGAGCTGTTTTTT
- | - | TRBJ1-5 | TRBV19 | CASTPVGRSNQPQHF | TGTGCCAGTACTCCAGTCGGGAGAAGCAATCAGCCCCAGCATTTT
- | - | TRBJ2-7 | TRBV7-2 | CASSPDTLAVYEQYF | TGTGCCAGCAGTCCCGACACACTAGCAGTCTACGAGCAGTACTTC
- | TRBD1 | TRBJ1-1 | TRBV28 | CASSPSGTGDTEAFF | TGTGCCAGCAGTCCGTCCGGGACAGGGGACACTGAAGCTTTCTTT
- | TRBD2 | TRBJ2-1 | TRBV6-5 | CASSYSPAGGYNEQFF | TGTGCCAGCAGTTACTCACCAGCGGGAGGGTACAATGAGCAGTTCTTC
few | TRBD2 | TRBJ2-6 | TRBV11-2 | CASSLLAGISSGANVLTF | TGTGCCAGCAGCTTACTAGCGGGGATCAGCTCTGGGGCCAACGTCCTGACTTTC
- | TRBD2 | TRBJ2-7 | TRBV7-9 | CASSLGRGAYEQYF | TGTGCCAGCAGCTTAGGGCGGGGGGCCTACGAGCAGTACTTC
- | - | TRBJ2-4 | TRBV7-9 | CASSSDGGAKNIQYF | TGTGCCAGCAGCTCCGACGGGGGAGCCAAAAACATTCAGTACTTC
- | - | TRBJ2-3 | TRBV2 | CASSTFGGTDTQYF | TGTGCCAGCAGTACATTCGGGGGCACAGATACGCAGTATTTT
- | - | TRBJ1-1 | TRBV7-2 | CASSLGVGLMNTEAFF | TGTGCCAGCAGCTTAGGGGTCGGACTCATGAACACTGAAGCTTTCTTT
- | - | TRBJ1-1 | TRBV25-1 | CASSGARGNTEAFF | TGTGCCAGCAGTGGGGCCAGGGGGAACACTGAAGCTTTCTTT
- | TRBD2 | TRBJ2-3 | TRBV5-6 | CASSPGLAGVMQYF | TGTGCCAGCAGCCCCGGACTAGCGGGAGTAATGCAGTATTTT
few | - | TRBJ2-3 | TRBV5-1 | CASSLDPPDTQYF | TGCGCCAGCAGCTTGGATCCGCCAGATACGCAGTATTTT
- | TRBD1 | TRBJ2-3 | TRBV7-8 | CASSLDRGGDTQYF | TGTGCCAGCAGCTTAGACAGGGGTGGAGATACGCAGTATTTT
- | - | TRBJ1-4 | TRBV7-9 | CASSSDQEKLFF | TGTGCCAGCAGCTCAGATCAAGAAAAACTGTTTTTT